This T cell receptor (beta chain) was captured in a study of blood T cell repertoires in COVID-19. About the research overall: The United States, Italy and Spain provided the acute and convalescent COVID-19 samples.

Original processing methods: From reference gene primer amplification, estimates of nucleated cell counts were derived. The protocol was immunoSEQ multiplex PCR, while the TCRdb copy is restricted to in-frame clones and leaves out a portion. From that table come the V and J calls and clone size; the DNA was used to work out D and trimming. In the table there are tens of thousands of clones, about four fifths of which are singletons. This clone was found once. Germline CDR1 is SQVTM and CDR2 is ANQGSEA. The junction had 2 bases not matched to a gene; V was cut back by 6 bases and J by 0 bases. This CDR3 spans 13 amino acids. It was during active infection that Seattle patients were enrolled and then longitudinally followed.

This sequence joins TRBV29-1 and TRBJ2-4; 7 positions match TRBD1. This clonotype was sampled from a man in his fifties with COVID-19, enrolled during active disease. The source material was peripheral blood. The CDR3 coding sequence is TGCAGCGTCGCAGGGGGAGCCAAAAACATTCAGTACTTC. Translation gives CSVAGGAKNIQYF.